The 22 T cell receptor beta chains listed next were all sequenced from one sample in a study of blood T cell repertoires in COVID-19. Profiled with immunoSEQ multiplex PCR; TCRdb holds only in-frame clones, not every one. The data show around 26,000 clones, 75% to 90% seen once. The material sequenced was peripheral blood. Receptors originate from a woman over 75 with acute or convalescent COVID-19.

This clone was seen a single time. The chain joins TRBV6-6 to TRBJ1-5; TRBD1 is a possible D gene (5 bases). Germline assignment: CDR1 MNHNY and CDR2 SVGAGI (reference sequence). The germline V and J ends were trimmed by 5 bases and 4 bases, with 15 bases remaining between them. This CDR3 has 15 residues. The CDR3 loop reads CASSPGPQGNQPQHF. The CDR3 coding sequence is TGTGCCAGCAGTCCCGGGCCCCAGGGAAATCAGCCCCAGCATTTT.

Here the CDR3 reads CAISEHREAEKLFF. CDR3 nucleotides: TGTGCCATCAGTGAACACAGGGAAGCTGAAAAACTGTTTTTT. The V and J genes are TRBV10-3 and TRBJ1-4; tentatively, D is TRBD1 (6 bases). Germline loops: CDR1 ENHRY, CDR2 SYGVKD. The CDR3 contains 14 residues. With 3 bases removed from V and 7 bases from J, the gap between germline ends came to 12 bases.

The CDR3 DNA reads TGTGCCAGCAGCTTGGGTAGTTGGGGACAGGGATACACTGAAGCTTTCTTT. Amino acid sequence: CASSLGSWGQGYTEAFF. The rearrangement joins TRBV5-6 to TRBJ1-1; 9 nucleotides match TRBD1. With 0 bases clipped from V and 3 bases from J, the junction kept 9 bases outside the gene matches. CDR1 and CDR2 from the germline V gene are SGHDT and YYEEEE. The CDR3 spans 17 residues.

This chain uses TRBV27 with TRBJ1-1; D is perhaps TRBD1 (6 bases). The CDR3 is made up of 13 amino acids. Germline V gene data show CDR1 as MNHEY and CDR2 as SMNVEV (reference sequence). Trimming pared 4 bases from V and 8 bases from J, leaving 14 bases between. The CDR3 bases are TGTGCCAGCAGTTCGCTTGACAGGCTCGAAGCTTTCTTT. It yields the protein CASSSLDRLEAFF.

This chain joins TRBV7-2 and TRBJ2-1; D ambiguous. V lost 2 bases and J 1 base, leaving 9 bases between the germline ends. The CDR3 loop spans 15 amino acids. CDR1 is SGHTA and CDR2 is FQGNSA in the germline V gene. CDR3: CASSLMGQSYNEQFF. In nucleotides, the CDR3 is TGTGCCAGCAGCTTAATGGGCCAGTCCTACAATGAGCAGTTCTTC.

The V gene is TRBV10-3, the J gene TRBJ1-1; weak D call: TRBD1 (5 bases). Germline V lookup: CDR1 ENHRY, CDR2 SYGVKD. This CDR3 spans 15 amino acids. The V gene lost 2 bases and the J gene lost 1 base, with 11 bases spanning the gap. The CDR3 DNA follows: TGTGCCATCAGTGAGCCCGCAGGGTCGAACACTGAAGCTTTCTTT. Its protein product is CAISEPAGSNTEAFF.

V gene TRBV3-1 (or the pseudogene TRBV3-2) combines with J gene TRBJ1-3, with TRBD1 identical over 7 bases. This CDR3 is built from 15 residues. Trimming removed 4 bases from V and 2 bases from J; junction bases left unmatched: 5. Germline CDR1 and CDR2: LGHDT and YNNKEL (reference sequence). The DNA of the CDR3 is TGTGCCAGCAGCCGAGGGGGCAGAGCTGGAAACACCATATATTTT. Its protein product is CASSRGGRAGNTIYF.

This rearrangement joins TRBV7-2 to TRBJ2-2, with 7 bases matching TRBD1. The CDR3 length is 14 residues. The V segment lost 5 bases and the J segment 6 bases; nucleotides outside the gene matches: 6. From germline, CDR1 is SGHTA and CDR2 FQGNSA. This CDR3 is CASSRGRGSGELFF. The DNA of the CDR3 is TGTGCCAGCAGCCGGGGCAGGGGGTCCGGGGAGCTGTTTTTT.

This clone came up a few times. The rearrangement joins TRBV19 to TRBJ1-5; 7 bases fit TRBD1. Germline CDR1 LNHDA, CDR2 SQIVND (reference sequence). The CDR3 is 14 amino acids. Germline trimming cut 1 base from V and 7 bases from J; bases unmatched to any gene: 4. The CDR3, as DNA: TGTGCCAGTAGTATAGGGACAGGCGGGCAGCCCCAGCATTTT. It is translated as CASSIGTGGQPQHF.

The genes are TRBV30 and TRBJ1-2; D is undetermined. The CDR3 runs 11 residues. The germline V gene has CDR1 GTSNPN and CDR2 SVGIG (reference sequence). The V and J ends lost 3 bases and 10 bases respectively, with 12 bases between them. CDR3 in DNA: TGTGCCTGGAGCCAAGGCGGAATCTACACCTTC. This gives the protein CAWSQGGIYTF.

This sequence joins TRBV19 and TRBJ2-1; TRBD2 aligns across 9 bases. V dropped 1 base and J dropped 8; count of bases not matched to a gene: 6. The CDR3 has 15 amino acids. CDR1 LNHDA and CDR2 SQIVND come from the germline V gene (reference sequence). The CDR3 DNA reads TGTGCCAGTAGTATAGGCCTAGCGGGATTGGATGAGCAGTTCTTC. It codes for CASSIGLAGLDEQFF.

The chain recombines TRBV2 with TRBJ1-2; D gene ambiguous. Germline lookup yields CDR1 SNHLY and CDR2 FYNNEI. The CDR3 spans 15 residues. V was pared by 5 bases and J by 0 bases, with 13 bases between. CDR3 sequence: CASSPPLGANYGYTF. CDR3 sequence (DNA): TGTGCCAGCAGTCCCCCCCTCGGGGCTAACTATGGCTACACCTTC.

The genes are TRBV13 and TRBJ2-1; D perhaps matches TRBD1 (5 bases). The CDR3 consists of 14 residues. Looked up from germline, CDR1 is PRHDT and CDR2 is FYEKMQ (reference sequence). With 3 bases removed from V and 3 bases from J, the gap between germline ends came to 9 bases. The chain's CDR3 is CASSFETVYNEQFF. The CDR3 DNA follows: TGTGCCAGCAGCTTTGAGACAGTCTACAATGAGCAGTTCTTC.

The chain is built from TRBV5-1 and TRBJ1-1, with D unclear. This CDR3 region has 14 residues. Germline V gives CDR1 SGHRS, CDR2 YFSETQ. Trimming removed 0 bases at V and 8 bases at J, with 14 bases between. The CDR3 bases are TGCGCCAGCAGCTTGGGGATTTTGGGGAGGGAAGCTTTCTTT. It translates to CASSLGILGREAFF.

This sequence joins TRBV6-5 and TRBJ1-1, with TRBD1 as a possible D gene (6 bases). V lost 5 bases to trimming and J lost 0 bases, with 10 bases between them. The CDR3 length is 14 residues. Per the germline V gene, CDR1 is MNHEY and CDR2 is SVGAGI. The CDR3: CASSRRDMNTEAFF. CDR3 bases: TGTGCCAGCAGTCGCAGGGACATGAACACTGAAGCTTTCTTT.

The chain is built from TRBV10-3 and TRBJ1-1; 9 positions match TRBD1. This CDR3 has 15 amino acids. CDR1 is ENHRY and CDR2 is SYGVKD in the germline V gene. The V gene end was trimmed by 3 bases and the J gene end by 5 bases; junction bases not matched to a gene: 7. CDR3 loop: CAISERDRDGTEAFF. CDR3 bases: TGTGCCATCAGTGAAAGGGACAGGGACGGGACTGAAGCTTTCTTT.

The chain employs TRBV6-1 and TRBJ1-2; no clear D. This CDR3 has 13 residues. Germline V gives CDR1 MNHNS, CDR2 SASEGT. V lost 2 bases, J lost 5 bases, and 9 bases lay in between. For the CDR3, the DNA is TGTGCCAGCAGTGAAAGGAGGCTATATGGCTACACCTTC. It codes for CASSERRLYGYTF.

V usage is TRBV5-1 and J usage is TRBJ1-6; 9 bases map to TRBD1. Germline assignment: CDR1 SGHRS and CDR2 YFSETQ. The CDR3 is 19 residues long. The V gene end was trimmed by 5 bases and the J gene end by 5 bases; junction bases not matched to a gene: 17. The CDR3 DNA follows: TGCGCCAGCAGGCACACAGGGGGCGCAGCGAATTCCGATAATTCACCCCTCCACTTT. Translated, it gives CASRHTGGAANSDNSPLHF.

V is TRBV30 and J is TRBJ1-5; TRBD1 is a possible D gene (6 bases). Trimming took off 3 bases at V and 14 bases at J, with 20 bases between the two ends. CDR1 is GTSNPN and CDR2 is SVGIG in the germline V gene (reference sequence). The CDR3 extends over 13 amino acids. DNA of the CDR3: TGTGCCTGGAGCCGGGACAAGACTTATTCCAAGCATTTT. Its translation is CAWSRDKTYSKHF.

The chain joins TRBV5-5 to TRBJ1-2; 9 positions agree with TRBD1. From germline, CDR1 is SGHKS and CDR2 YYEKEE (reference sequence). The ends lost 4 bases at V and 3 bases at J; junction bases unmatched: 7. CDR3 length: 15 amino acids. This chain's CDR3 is CASSTQTGGDYGYTF. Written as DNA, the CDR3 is TGTGCCAGCAGCACCCAAACAGGGGGCGACTATGGCTACACCTTC.

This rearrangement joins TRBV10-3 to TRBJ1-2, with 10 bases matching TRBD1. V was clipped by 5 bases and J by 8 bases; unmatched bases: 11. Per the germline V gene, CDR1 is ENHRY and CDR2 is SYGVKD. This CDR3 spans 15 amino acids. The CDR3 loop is CAISPGTGDLGGYTF. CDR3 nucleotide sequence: TGTGCCATCAGTCCCGGGACAGGGGACTTGGGAGGCTACACCTTC.

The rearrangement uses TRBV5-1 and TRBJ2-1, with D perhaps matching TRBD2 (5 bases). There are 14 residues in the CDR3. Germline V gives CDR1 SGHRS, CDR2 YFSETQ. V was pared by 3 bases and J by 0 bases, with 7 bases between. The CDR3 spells CASSSDSSYNEQFF. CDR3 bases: TGCGCCAGCAGCTCGGACTCCTCCTACAATGAGCAGTTCTTC.